This passage covers 5 T cell receptor beta chains from one sample sequenced in a study of cytomegalovirus exposure and HLA in healthy donors. PCR involved 60 Vbeta and 13 Jbeta primers. Method: immunoSEQ multiplex PCR; TCRdb's copy keeps in-frame clones and lacks some. The sample yields 150,000 to 200,000 clones, 60% to 85% seen once. Sequencing was performed on PBMCs. The source is a woman aged 40 to 50 in good health and CMV-seronegative.

This chain uses TRBV4-1 with TRBJ2-1; 11 nucleotides match TRBD2. Looked up from germline, CDR1 is MGHRA and CDR2 is YSYEKL. V shed 5 bases and J 0 bases; nucleotides not matched to a gene: 6. CDR3 length equals 17 residues. The CDR3 loop reads CASSAQTSGSSYNEQFF. Written as DNA, the CDR3 is TGCGCCAGCAGCGCCCAAACTAGCGGGAGCTCCTACAATGAGCAGTTCTTC.

This rearrangement joins TRBV5-1 to TRBJ2-2, with D perhaps TRBD1 (5 bases). The CDR3 has 16 residues. CDR1 SGHRS and CDR2 YFSETQ come from the germline V gene. The V end was cut by 1 base, the J end by 4 bases, with 14 bases between. CDR3 sequence reads: CASSLSQGVGTGELFF. The DNA of the CDR3 is TGCGCCAGCAGCTTGAGCCAGGGTGTCGGCACCGGGGAGCTGTTTTTT.

The chain couples TRBV30 to TRBJ2-3; D not resolved. CDR1 is GTSNPN and CDR2 is SVGIG in the germline V gene (reference sequence). This CDR3 is 11 amino acids long. The V and J ends lost 3 bases and 4 bases respectively, with 5 bases between them. CDR3: CAWRAADTQYF. The CDR3, as DNA: TGTGCCTGGAGGGCGGCAGATACGCAGTATTTT.

V is TRBV2 and J is TRBJ2-2, with D unresolved. Germline V gene data show CDR1 as SNHLY and CDR2 as FYNNEI. The CDR3 spans 12 residues. V lost 8 bases and J lost 8, with 12 bases in between. The CDR3 protein is CASLTLTGELFF. The CDR3 DNA sequence: TGTGCCAGCCTGACATTAACGGGGGAGCTGTTTTTT.

The chain links TRBV5-6 to TRBJ1-3; tentative D call: TRBD1 (5 bases). Trimming removed 4 bases from V and 0 bases from J, with 20 bases in between. CDR1 and CDR2 (germline): SGHDT, YYEEEE. The CDR3 loop spans 18 amino acids. The CDR3 here is CASSVERGLSPSGNTIYF. The CDR3 DNA sequence: TGTGCCAGCAGCGTAGAAAGGGGTCTCTCCCCCTCTGGAAACACCATATATTTT.